The 13 T cell receptor beta chains below all came from one sample that was sequenced in a study of control samples from healthy donors and cancer patients. The table came from immunoSEQ multiplex PCR; TCRdb's copy has only in-frame clones and leaves some out. Its clone listing holds around 190,000 clones. Sequencing used blood. The source is a woman younger than 45 in good health.

V and J are TRBV20-1 and TRBJ1-1; D is unclear. The CDR3 totals 11 residues. V was clipped by 3 bases and J by 6 bases, with 8 bases between them. The germline gives CDR1 DFQATT, CDR2 SNEGSKA (reference sequence). CDR3 coding DNA: TGCAGTGCTAGCCCTACGCCTGAAGCTTTCTTT. Translation: CSASPTPEAFF.

The V call is TRBV3-1 (or the pseudogene TRBV3-2), the J call TRBJ2-2; D gene uncertain. This CDR3 is 15 amino acids long. Between the trimmed V and J ends, which lost 1 base and 1 base, there was a span of 7 bases. The germline V gene encodes CDR1 LGHDT and CDR2 YNNKEL (reference sequence). The CDR3, as DNA: TGTGCCAGCAGCCAAGGCTACAAGAACACCGGGGAGCTGTTTTTT. Translating gives CASSQGYKNTGELFF.

This chain links TRBV6-2 or TRBV6-3 with TRBJ1-5; D perhaps matches TRBD1 (5 bases). The length of the CDR3 is 15 residues. The germline V gene has CDR1 MNHEY and CDR2 SVGEGT. V lost 6 bases and J 4 bases, leaving 16 bases between the germline ends. CDR3 loop: CASSPPRDLNQPQHF. CDR3 in DNA: TGTGCCAGCAGCCCCCCGCGGGACCTTAATCAGCCCCAGCATTTT.

The rearrangement uses TRBV14 and TRBJ1-2; weak D call: TRBD1 (6 bases). The CDR3 consists of 17 residues. Germline values: CDR1 SGHDN, CDR2 FVKESK. V lost 0 bases, J lost 4 bases, and 18 bases lay in between. The CDR3 protein is CASSQDPPRQDSYGYTF. The DNA for the CDR3 is TGTGCCAGCAGCCAAGACCCGCCCAGACAGGATTCCTATGGCTACACCTTC.

The V and J genes are TRBV4-1 and TRBJ2-5, with TRBD1 as a possible D gene (5 bases). The V end lost 3 bases, the J end lost 5 bases, and 10 bases lay between the germline ends. The germline gives CDR1 MGHRA, CDR2 YSYEKL. The CDR3 contains 13 residues. CDR3 nucleotide sequence: TGCGCCAGCAGCCAGACAAGGGGTGAGACCCAGTACTTC. This encodes CASSQTRGETQYF.

The V call is TRBV12-3 or TRBV12-4, the J call TRBJ1-5; D remains unclear. This CDR3 region has 12 residues. Trimming took 3 bases from V and 5 from J, leaving 5 bases between them. The CDR3 sequence: CASSFGYQPQHF. The DNA for the CDR3 is TGTGCCAGCAGTTTTGGGTATCAGCCCCAGCATTTT.

CDR3 sequence: CASSLGDRGPGEQFF. The CDR3 DNA reads as TGCGCCAGCAGCTTGGGGGACAGGGGGCCCGGTGAGCAGTTCTTC. This chain connects TRBV5-1 to TRBJ2-1, with 12 bases aligning to TRBD1. The V gene end was trimmed by 0 bases and the J gene end by 9 bases; junction bases not matched to a gene: 4. Germline V gene lookup returns CDR1 SGHRS and CDR2 YFSETQ. The CDR3 totals 15 residues.

The V and J genes are TRBV7-2 and TRBJ1-5; possible D gene TRBD1, 5 bases. Per the germline V gene, CDR1 is SGHTA and CDR2 is FQGNSA. V was trimmed by 3 bases and J by 5 bases, leaving 8 bases between them. The CDR3 loop spans 13 amino acids. This CDR3 reads CASSFARDQPQHF. The CDR3 DNA is TGTGCCAGCAGCTTCGCCAGGGATCAGCCCCAGCATTTT.

The CDR3 region has the DNA TGCGCCACCCGGGGAACAGATACGCAGTATTTT. It yields the protein CATRGTDTQYF. The rearrangement links TRBV4-1 to TRBJ2-3, with D possibly matching TRBD2 (5 bases). The V gene lost 10 bases and the J gene lost 3 bases, with 8 bases spanning the gap. This CDR3 spans 11 amino acids. CDR1 is MGHRA and CDR2 is YSYEKL in the germline V gene.

The CDR3 nucleotides are TGTGCCAGCAGCACAAGACAGGCGCCTGGGGAGCAGTACTTC. Residues: CASSTRQAPGEQYF. The chain combines TRBV9 with TRBJ2-7; D is possibly TRBD1 (6 bases). CDR3 length: 14 residues. Trimming took 4 bases from V and 7 from J, leaving 18 bases between them. Germline V gives CDR1 SGDLS, CDR2 YYNGEE.

The V and J genes are TRBV7-2 and TRBJ1-6; 7 nucleotides agree with TRBD1. The V and J ends lost 3 bases and 10 bases, in that order; junction bases with no gene match: 9. The CDR3 is made up of 15 amino acids. In germline, CDR1 is SGHTA, CDR2 FQGNSA. The CDR3 bases are TGTGCCAGCAGCTTGGGAGACAGGGCACAGTCACCCCTCCACTTT. Translating gives CASSLGDRAQSPLHF.

The chain joins TRBV28 to TRBJ1-5; D is possibly TRBD1 (5 bases). The germline V gene has CDR1 MDHEN and CDR2 SYDVKM. Trimming pared 3 bases from V and 7 bases from J, leaving 19 bases between. CDR3 length: 16 amino acids. DNA for the CDR3: TGTGCCAGCAGTTTGGACGGCGGGGCAGCGGGGCAGCCCCAGCATTTT. Encoded protein: CASSLDGGAAGQPQHF.

The V call is TRBV16, the J call TRBJ2-2; D gene uncertain. Germline CDR1 and CDR2: KGHSY and FQNENV. The CDR3 loop spans 17 amino acids. The ends were cut back, 3 bases at V and 0 bases at J, with 14 bases in the middle. This chain's CDR3 is CASSQSPRAANTGELFF. In nucleotides, the CDR3 is TGTGCCAGCAGCCAGTCGCCAAGGGCCGCGAACACCGGGGAGCTGTTTTTT.